This T cell receptor beta chain was recorded in a study of PD-1 blockade in classical Hodgkin lymphoma. For this clone: What it binds is not known.

Measured with immunoSEQ multiplex PCR; TCRdb has only the in-frame clones, and not every one. This sample has 20,000 to 25,000 clones; roughly three quarters occur once, and the top ten carry approximately 3.4%. Study-wide results and limits: Whereas CD4+ TCR diversity had risen significantly by C4D1, CD8+ TCR diversity had not. Partial responders and progressors had significantly lower baseline TCR diversity. Exclusion covered patients beginning nivolumab under 1 year post-ASCT. Reports indicated that newly diagnosed patients had lower baseline TCR diversity than healthy donors did.

This CDR3 is built from 15 residues. Germline values: CDR1 LNHDA, CDR2 SQIVND (reference sequence). V lost 2 bases and J 1 base, leaving 11 bases between the germline ends. With no exception, relapse followed autologous stem cell transplantation in all patients, and brentuximab vedotin exposure varied. Sequencing used peripheral blood mononuclear cells (PBMCs), obtained at baseline. The sequence was collected from a human donor with classical Hodgkin lymphoma. The V gene is TRBV19, the J gene TRBJ1-1, with TRBD1 as a possible D gene (5 bases). The CDR3 bases are TGTGCCAGTAGTATAACAGGCGAATCGAACACTGAAGCTTTCTTT. It translates to CASSITGESNTEAFF.